These 10 T cell receptor beta chains share one sample of origin, sequenced in a study of blood T cell repertoires in COVID-19. Generated by immunoSEQ multiplex PCR, the TCRdb table keeps only in-frame clones and is missing some. This table holds about 190,000 clones, about 88% found once. Sequenced: peripheral blood. The source is a woman between 40 and 55 years old who had recovered from COVID-19.

J is TRBJ2-7 and V is TRBV5-1; TRBD1 agrees at 9 bases. Germline assignment: CDR1 SGHRS and CDR2 YFSETQ. This CDR3 is 14 amino acids long. Trimming at V came to 3 bases and at J to 7 bases, leaving 8 bases not matched to a gene. The CDR3 region is CASSSTGGSSEQYF. CDR3 DNA: TGCGCCAGCAGCTCGACAGGGGGGTCGTCGGAGCAGTACTTC.

The gene calls are TRBV28 and TRBJ1-2; TRBD1 agrees at 7 bases. V lost 6 bases, J lost 6 bases, and 10 bases stayed unmatched. This CDR3 comprises 14 residues. Germline V gene data show CDR1 as MDHEN and CDR2 as SYDVKM. CDR3 DNA sequence: TGTGCCAGCAGAGCCGGGACAGTAAGGGATGGCTACACCTTC. It yields the protein CASRAGTVRDGYTF.

Here the CDR3 DNA reads TGTGCCAGCAGCCCGACCCTCCGCGACAGGGTTACCGGGGAGCTGTTTTTT. Its translation: CASSPTLRDRVTGELFF. The rearrangement joins TRBV4-2 to TRBJ2-2; TRBD1 aligns across 7 bases. This CDR3 contains 17 residues. Per the germline V gene, CDR1 is LGHNA and CDR2 is YNFKEQ. The V gene end was trimmed by 4 bases and the J gene end by 5 bases; junction bases not matched to a gene: 13.

CDR3 coding DNA: TGTGCCTGGAGTTTCCCCCCAGGGGGAGACTATGGCTACACCTTC. This gives the protein CAWSFPPGGDYGYTF. The chain combines TRBV30 with TRBJ1-2; 7 bases fit TRBD1. CDR1 is GTSNPN, CDR2 SVGIG, per germline (reference sequence). This CDR3 region has 15 residues. J lost 3 bases, V lost 2 bases, and 9 bases had no gene match.

This chain links TRBV9 with TRBJ1-3, with TRBD1 as a possible D gene (5 bases). The CDR3 is 16 amino acids. Between the trimmed V and J ends, which lost 2 bases and 0 bases, there was a span of 12 bases. Germline loops: CDR1 SGDLS, CDR2 YYNGEE. The CDR3 spells CASSVRGGSSGNTIYF. The CDR3 DNA sequence: TGTGCCAGCAGCGTTCGGGGGGGTAGCTCTGGAAACACCATATATTTT.

The chain carries TRBV5-6 and TRBJ2-5; 9 nucleotides line up with TRBD2. The germline V gene encodes CDR1 SGHDT and CDR2 YYEEEE. This CDR3 region has 13 residues. Trimming took 0 bases from V and 7 from J; bases not matched to a gene: 1. This chain's CDR3 is CASSLGSGGTQYF. In DNA, the CDR3 is TGTGCCAGCAGCTTGGGTAGCGGGGGGACCCAGTACTTC. Looking up the rest from reference TRBV5-6 and TRBJ2-5 gives the full variable domain: DAGVTQSPTHLIKTRGQQVTLRCSPKSGHDTVSWYQQALGQGPQFIFQYYEEEERQRGNFPDRFSGHQFPNYSSELNVNALLLGDSALYLCASSLGSGGTQYFGPGTRLLVL.

The J gene is TRBJ1-2, the V gene TRBV27; D is uncertain. V gave up 8 bases and J gave up 8 bases, with 18 bases separating them. CDR3 length equals 13 residues. Germline CDR1 reads MNHEY; CDR2 reads SMNVEV (reference sequence). The DNA of the CDR3 is TGTGCCAGCGCCCCGAGGATCGAGAAGGGCTACACCTTC. Its protein is CASAPRIEKGYTF.

This rearrangement joins TRBV7-7 to TRBJ2-5; maybe TRBD2 (6 bases). The CDR3 length is 12 residues. V was shortened by 5 bases and J by 5 bases, with 9 bases between the two germline ends. Germline V lookup: CDR1 SSHAT, CDR2 FNYEAQ (reference sequence). The CDR3 loop reads CASSPAGETQYF. CDR3 sequence (DNA): TGTGCCAGCAGCCCTGCGGGGGAGACCCAGTACTTC.

This clone was observed a single time. The J gene is TRBJ1-1, the V gene TRBV20-1, with 8 bases identical to TRBD1. Germline CDR1 DFQATT, CDR2 SNEGSKA (reference sequence). The CDR3 extends over 13 amino acids. With 3 bases clipped from V and 5 bases from J, the junction kept 5 bases outside the gene matches. DNA for the CDR3: TGCAGTGCTAGTAGGGACAGGTGGACTGAAGCTTTCTTT. Its protein product is CSASRDRWTEAFF.

The genes are TRBV28 and TRBJ2-5; D ambiguous. The CDR3 consists of 13 residues. The V end lost 7 bases, the J end lost 0 bases, and 9 bases lay between the germline ends. CDR1 and CDR2 (germline): MDHEN, SYDVKM. CDR3 region: CASTPSYQETQYF. The CDR3 DNA sequence: TGTGCCAGCACCCCGAGCTACCAAGAGACCCAGTACTTC.